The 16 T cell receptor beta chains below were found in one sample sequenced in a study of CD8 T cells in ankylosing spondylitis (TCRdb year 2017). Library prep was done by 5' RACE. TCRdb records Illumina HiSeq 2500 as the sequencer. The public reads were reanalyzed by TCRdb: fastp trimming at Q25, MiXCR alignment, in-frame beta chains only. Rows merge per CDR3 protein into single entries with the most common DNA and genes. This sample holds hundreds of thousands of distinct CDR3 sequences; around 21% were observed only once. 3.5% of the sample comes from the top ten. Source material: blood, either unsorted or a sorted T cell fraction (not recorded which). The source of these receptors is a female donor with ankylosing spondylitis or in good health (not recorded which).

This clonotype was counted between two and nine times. For the CDR3, the DNA is TGTGCCACCAGCCTGTACAATGAGCAGTTCTTC. Protein sequence: CATSLYNEQFF. The chain employs TRBV24-1 and TRBJ2-1; no firm D call. CDR1 is KGHDR, CDR2 SFDVKD, per germline. V lost 7 bases and J 4 bases, leaving 4 bases between the germline ends. The CDR3 is 11 residues long.

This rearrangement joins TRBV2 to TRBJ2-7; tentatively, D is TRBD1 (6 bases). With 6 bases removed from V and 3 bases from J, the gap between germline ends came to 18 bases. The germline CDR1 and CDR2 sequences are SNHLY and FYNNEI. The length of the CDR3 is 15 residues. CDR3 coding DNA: TGTGCCAGCAGCAAGACAGGAGATTACGTCTACGAGCAGTACTTC. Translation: CASSKTGDYVYEQYF.

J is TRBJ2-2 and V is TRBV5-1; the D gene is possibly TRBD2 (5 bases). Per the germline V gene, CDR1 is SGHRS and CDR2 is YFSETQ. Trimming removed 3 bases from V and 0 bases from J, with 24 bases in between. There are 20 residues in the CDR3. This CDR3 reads CASSWAYGPASLPNTGELFF. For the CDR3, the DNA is TGCGCCAGCAGCTGGGCCTATGGGCCCGCTAGCCTTCCGAACACCGGGGAGCTGTTTTTT.

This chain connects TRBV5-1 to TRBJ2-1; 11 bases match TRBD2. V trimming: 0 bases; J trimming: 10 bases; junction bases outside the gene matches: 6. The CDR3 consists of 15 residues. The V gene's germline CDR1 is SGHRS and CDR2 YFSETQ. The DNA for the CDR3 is TGCGCCAGCAGCTTGGAACTAGCGGGAGTAGGGGAGCAGTTCTTC. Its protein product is CASSLELAGVGEQFF.

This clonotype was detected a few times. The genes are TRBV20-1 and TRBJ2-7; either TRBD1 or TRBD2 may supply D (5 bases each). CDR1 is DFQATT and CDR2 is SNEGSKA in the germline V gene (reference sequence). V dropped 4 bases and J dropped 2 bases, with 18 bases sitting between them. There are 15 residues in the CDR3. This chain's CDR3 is CSAISGTPQAYEQYF. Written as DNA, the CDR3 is TGCAGTGCTATATCCGGGACCCCCCAGGCCTACGAGCAGTACTTC.

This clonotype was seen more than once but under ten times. The CDR3 DNA reads as TGCGCCAGCAGCCAAGGTCCGACTACCGATGCCTACGAGCAGTACTTC. Its translation: CASSQGPTTDAYEQYF. The chain uses TRBV4-3 and TRBJ2-7, with a possible D match to TRBD2 (5 bases). With 1 base removed from V and 2 bases from J, the gap between germline ends came to 15 bases. The CDR3 totals 16 residues. Germline V gene data show CDR1 as LGHNA and CDR2 as YSLEER.

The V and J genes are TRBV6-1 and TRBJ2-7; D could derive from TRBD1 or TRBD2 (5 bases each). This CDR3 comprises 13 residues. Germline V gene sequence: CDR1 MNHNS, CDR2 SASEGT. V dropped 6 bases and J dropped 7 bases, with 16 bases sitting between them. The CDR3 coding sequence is TGTGCCAGCAGCCGCAGGGAATCGGGGGAGCAGTACTTC. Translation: CASSRRESGEQYF.

The CDR3 loop is CASTQRQISGANVLTF. The CDR3 DNA sequence: TGTGCCAGTACCCAACGACAGATCTCTGGGGCCAACGTCCTGACTTTC. The chain uses TRBV19 and TRBJ2-6, with D tentatively TRBD1 (5 bases). V lost 7 bases, J lost 0 bases, and 13 bases lay in between. CDR3 length: 16 residues. Germline V gene data show CDR1 as LNHDA and CDR2 as SQIVND (reference sequence).

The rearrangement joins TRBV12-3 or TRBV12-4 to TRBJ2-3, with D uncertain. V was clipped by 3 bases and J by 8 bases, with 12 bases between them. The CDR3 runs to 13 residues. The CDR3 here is CASSLGKKATQYF. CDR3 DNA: TGTGCCAGCAGTTTGGGTAAAAAGGCTACGCAGTATTTT.

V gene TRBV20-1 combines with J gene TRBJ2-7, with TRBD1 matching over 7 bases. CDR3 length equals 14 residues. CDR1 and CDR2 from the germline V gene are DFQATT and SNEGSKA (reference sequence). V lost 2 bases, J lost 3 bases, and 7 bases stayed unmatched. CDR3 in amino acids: CSARFPQGHYEQYF. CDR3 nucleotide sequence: TGCAGTGCTAGATTTCCACAGGGGCACTACGAGCAGTACTTC.

CDR3 residues: CASSVGAETLYNEQFF. The CDR3 DNA reads as TGTGCCAGCAGCGTAGGCGCGGAAACACTTTACAATGAGCAGTTCTTC. The V gene is TRBV9, the J gene TRBJ2-1; no clear D. Germline CDR1 and CDR2: SGDLS and YYNGEE. The CDR3 covers 16 residues. The V end was cut by 0 bases, the J end by 4 bases, with 14 bases between.

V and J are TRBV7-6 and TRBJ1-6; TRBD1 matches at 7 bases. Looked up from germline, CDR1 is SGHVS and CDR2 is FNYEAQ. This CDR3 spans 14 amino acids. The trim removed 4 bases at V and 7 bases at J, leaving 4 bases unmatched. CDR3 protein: CASSWGQRNSPLHF. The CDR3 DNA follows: TGTGCCAGCAGCTGGGGACAGCGAAATTCACCCCTCCACTTT.

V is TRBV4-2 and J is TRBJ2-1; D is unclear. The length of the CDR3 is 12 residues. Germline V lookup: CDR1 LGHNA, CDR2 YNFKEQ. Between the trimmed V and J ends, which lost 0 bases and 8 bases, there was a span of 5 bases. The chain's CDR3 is CASSQEFDEQFF. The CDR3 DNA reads TGTGCCAGCAGCCAAGAGTTCGATGAGCAGTTCTTC.

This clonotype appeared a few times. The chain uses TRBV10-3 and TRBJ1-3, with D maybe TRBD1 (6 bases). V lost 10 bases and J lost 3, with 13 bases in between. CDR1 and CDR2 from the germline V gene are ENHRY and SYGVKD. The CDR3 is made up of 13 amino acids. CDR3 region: CATLQGFGNTIYF. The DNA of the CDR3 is TGTGCCACTTTACAGGGTTTTGGAAACACCATATATTTT.

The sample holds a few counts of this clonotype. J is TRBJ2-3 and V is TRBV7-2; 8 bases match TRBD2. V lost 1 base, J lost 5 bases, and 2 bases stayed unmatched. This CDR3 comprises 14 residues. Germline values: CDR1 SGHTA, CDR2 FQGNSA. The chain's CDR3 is CASSLERGIDTQYF. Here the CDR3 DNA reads TGTGCCAGCAGCTTAGAGCGGGGGATAGATACGCAGTATTTT.

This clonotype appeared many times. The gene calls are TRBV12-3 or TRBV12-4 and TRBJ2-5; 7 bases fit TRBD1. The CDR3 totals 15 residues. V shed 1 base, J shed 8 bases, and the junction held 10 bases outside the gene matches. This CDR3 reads CASSLVGQVDGTQYF. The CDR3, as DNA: TGTGCCAGCAGTTTAGTAGGACAGGTCGACGGTACCCAGTACTTC.